The text below deals with one T cell receptor beta chain. Its specificity is not known. The CDR3 consists of 14 residues. Germline values: CDR1 SGHDT, CDR2 YYEEEE. The V end lost 4 bases, the J end lost 4 bases, and 15 bases lay between the germline ends. The data were taken from a study of cytomegalovirus exposure and HLA in healthy donors. The wider study: Earlier results showed roughly 120 million unique TCR beta sequences derived from approximately 170 million T cells. Broader study findings: Donors belonging to an Asian-associated ancestry cluster reportedly showed fewer N-insertions in productive TCRs than the 666-donor mean, according to what a later analysis found.

Though nominally healthy at sampling, donors likely had unrecorded immune exposures. Use of 60 Vbeta and 13 Jbeta primers characterized the PCR. Sequenced by immunoSEQ multiplex PCR; TCRdb stores in-frame clones only, minus some. Of more than 110,000 clones listed, roughly 83% are singletons. Sequenced: PBMCs. This clonotype was obtained from a female donor in good health and CMV-seronegative. This sequence joins TRBV5-6 and TRBJ2-7; no clear D. The CDR3 region is CASSLGSFTYEQYF. The CDR3 coding sequence is TGTGCCAGCAGCCTCGGGTCTTTCACTTACGAGCAGTACTTC.